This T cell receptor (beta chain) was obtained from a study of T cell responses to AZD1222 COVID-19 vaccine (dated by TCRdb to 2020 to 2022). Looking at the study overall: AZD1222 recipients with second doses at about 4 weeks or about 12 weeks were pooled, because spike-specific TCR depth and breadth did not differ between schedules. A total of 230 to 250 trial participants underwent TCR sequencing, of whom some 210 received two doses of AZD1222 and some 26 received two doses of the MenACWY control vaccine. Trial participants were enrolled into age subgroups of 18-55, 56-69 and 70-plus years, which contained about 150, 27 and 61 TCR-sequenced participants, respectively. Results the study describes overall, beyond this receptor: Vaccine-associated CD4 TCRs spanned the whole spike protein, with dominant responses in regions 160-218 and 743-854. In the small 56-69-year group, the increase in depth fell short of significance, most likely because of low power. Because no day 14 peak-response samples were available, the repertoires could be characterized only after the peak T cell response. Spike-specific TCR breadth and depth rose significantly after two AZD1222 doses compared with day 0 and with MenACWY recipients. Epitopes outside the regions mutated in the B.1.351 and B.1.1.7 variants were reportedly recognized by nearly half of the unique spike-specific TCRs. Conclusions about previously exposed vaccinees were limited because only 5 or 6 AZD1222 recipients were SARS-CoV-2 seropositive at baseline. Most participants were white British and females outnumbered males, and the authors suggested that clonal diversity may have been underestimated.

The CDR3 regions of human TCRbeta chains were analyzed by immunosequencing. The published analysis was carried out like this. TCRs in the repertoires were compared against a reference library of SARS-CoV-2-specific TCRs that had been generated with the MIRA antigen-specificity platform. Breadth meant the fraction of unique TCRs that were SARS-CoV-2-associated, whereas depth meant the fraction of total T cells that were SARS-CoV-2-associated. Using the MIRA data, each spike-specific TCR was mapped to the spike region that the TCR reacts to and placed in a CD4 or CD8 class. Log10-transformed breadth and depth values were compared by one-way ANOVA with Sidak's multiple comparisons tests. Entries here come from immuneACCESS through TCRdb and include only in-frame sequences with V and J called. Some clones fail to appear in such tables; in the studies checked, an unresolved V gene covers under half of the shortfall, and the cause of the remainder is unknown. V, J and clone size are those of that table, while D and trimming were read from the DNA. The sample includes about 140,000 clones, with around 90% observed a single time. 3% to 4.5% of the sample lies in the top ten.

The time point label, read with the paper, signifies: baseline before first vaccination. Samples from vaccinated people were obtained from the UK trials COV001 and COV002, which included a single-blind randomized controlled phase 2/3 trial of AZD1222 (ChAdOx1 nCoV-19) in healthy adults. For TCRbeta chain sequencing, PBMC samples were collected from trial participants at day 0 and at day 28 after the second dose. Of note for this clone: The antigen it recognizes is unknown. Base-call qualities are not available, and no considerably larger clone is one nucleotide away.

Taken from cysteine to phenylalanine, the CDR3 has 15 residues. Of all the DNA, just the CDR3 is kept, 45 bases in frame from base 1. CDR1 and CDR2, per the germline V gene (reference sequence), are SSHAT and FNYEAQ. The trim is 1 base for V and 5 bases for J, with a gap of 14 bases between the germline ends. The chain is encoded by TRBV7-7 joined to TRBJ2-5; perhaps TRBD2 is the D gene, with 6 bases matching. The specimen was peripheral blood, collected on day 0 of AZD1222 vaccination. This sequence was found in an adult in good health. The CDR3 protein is CASSLGGLNRETQYF. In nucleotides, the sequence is TGTGCCAGCAGCTTAGGGGGACTCAACCGGGAGACCCAGTACTTC. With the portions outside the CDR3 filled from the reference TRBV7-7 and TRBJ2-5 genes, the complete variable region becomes GAGVSQSPRYKVTKRGQDVTLRCDPISSHATLYWYQQALGQGPEFLTYFNYEAQPDKSGLPSDRFSAERPEGSISTLTIQRTEQRDSAMYRCASSLGGLNRETQYFGPGTRLLVL.